What follows are 28 T cell receptor beta chains derived from one specimen sequenced in a study of shared clonotypes between healthy human individuals (dated by TCRdb to about 2020). Preparation of the library involved the immunoSEQ multiplex PCR assay. This is the immuneACCESS table as TCRdb keeps it, with only in-frame sequences that have V and J called. A part of the clones is gone; compared with another copy, unresolved V genes explain less than half, and the rest is unexplained. Counted in this sample were 1.5 million to 2.5 million clones; over 85% of them appeared once. 1% to 1.5% of the sample rests with the top ten. CD8 naive samples were obtained by positive selection for CCR7 among CD45RO-negative cells, yielding a CD45RA+CCR7+ population from which TemRA cells were excluded. The material sequenced was naive CD8+ T cells sorted from blood. The cell subset or site label, read with the paper, signifies: CD45RA+CCR7+. Every receptor here comes from a man aged 18 to 29 in good health.

The chain links TRBV2 to TRBJ1-1; 10 nucleotides line up with TRBD1. The CDR3 is 14 amino acids. The V gene's germline CDR1 is SNHLY and CDR2 FYNNEI. The ends lost 6 bases at V and 5 bases at J; junction bases unmatched: 6. The CDR3 DNA is TGTGCCAGCAGCCCAGGACAGGGGGGAACTGAAGCTTTCTTT. Translated: CASSPGQGGTEAFF.

The chain combines TRBV10-3 with TRBJ2-4, with D possibly being TRBD1 or TRBD2 (5 bases each). This CDR3 comprises 16 residues. V gave up 0 bases and J gave up 2 bases, with 11 bases separating them. Per the germline V gene, CDR1 is ENHRY and CDR2 is SYGVKD. CDR3 residues: CAISESGEGPKNIQYF. The CDR3 DNA sequence: TGTGCCATCAGTGAGTCGGGGGAAGGACCCAAAAACATTCAGTACTTC.

About this clone: Other DNA sequences in the sample encode the same CDR3. CDR3 sequence reads: CASRLAGGPHEQYF. The CDR3 DNA sequence: TGTGCCAGCAGATTAGCGGGAGGGCCCCACGAGCAGTACTTC. J is TRBJ2-7 and V is TRBV27, with 11 bases that match TRBD2. V was pared by 6 bases and J by 5 bases, with 6 bases of the junction left unmatched. CDR3 length equals 14 residues. CDR1 is MNHEY, CDR2 SMNVEV, per germline (reference sequence).

The rearrangement joins TRBV14 to TRBJ2-7; 8 nucleotides line up with TRBD1. CDR3 length: 15 amino acids. V lost 1 base, J lost 2 bases, and 4 bases stayed unmatched. The germline V gene encodes CDR1 SGHDN and CDR2 FVKESK. DNA for the CDR3: TGTGCCAGCAGCCAAGTAACAGGGGGTGCCTACGAGCAGTACTTC. Its protein is CASSQVTGGAYEQYF.

A single count supports this clone. The CDR3 loop reads CASRGQSDTEAFF. The CDR3 nucleotides are TGTGCCAGCAGGGGACAGTCCGACACTGAAGCTTTCTTT. The chain couples TRBV7-9 to TRBJ1-1; 7 nucleotides align to TRBD1. The junction had 4 bases not matched to a gene; V was cut back by 6 bases and J by 3 bases. Germline lookup yields CDR1 SEHNR and CDR2 FQNEAQ (reference sequence). The CDR3 has 13 amino acids.

As to this clone: This specimen includes other DNA sequences encoding the same CDR3. V usage is TRBV4-1 and J usage is TRBJ2-7; D possibly corresponds to TRBD2 (7 bases). The CDR3 consists of 16 residues. Germline V gives CDR1 MGHRA, CDR2 YSYEKL. V was clipped by 0 bases and J by 0 bases, with 12 bases between them. The CDR3 sequence is CASSQDRGGPSYEQYF. CDR3 sequence (DNA): TGCGCCAGCAGCCAAGATAGGGGGGGGCCCTCCTACGAGCAGTACTTC.

The CDR3 protein is CASSGTAENYGYTF. The CDR3 DNA is TGTGCCAGCAGTGGGACGGCAGAGAACTATGGCTACACCTTC. The chain carries TRBV6-5 and TRBJ1-2; D perhaps matches TRBD1 (5 bases). CDR3 size: 14 residues. Between the trimmed V and J ends, which lost 5 bases and 2 bases, there was a span of 12 bases. In germline, CDR1 is MNHEY, CDR2 SVGAGI.

The chain carries TRBV27 and TRBJ1-1, with 7 bases aligning to TRBD1. Per the germline V gene, CDR1 is MNHEY and CDR2 is SMNVEV (reference sequence). V shed 2 bases and J 1 base; nucleotides not matched to a gene: 7. The CDR3 is 16 residues long. The CDR3 sequence: CASSLGPGTANTEAFF. CDR3 in DNA: TGTGCCAGCAGTTTAGGACCCGGGACAGCGAACACTGAAGCTTTCTTT.

V and J are TRBV4-1 and TRBJ2-3; D is undetermined. The ends were cut back, 0 bases at V and 10 bases at J, with 11 bases in the middle. The CDR3 covers 13 residues. Germline CDR1 MGHRA, CDR2 YSYEKL. CDR3 region: CASSQDRILAQYF. In DNA form, the CDR3 reads TGCGCCAGCAGCCAAGACAGGATCCTCGCGCAGTATTTT.

This clone has a single count. V usage is TRBV27 and J usage is TRBJ2-3, with 7 positions matching TRBD1. Germline CDR1 reads MNHEY; CDR2 reads SMNVEV (reference sequence). The J segment lost 2 bases and the V segment lost 7 bases, leaving 6 bases of the junction unmatched. The CDR3 length is 14 residues. The CDR3, as DNA: TGTGCCAGCAAAACAGGGGTTTACACAGATACGCAGTATTTT. It is translated as CASKTGVYTDTQYF.

The chain recombines TRBV6-6 with TRBJ1-1, with 9 bases aligning to TRBD1. Trimming took 5 bases from V and 4 from J; bases not matched to a gene: 5. Germline assignment: CDR1 MNHNY and CDR2 SVGAGI (reference sequence). The CDR3 is 14 amino acids. The CDR3 loop reads CASSPTGGSTEAFF. Written as DNA, the CDR3 is TGTGCCAGCAGTCCGACAGGGGGTAGCACTGAAGCTTTCTTT.

The rearrangement uses TRBV5-1 and TRBJ2-2, with D possibly TRBD1 on 6 matching bases. Trimming pared 0 bases from V and 6 bases from J, leaving 12 bases between. Germline values: CDR1 SGHRS, CDR2 YFSETQ. The CDR3 spans 15 residues. CDR3 in amino acids: CASSLVGGIPGELFF. CDR3 coding DNA: TGCGCCAGCAGCTTGGTTGGGGGCATACCCGGGGAGCTGTTTTTT.

The V call is TRBV19, the J call TRBJ2-5; 7 bases map to TRBD1. From germline, CDR1 is LNHDA and CDR2 SQIVND (reference sequence). After removal of 4 bases from V and 0 bases from J, the junction contained 5 bases not matched to a gene. The length of the CDR3 is 15 residues. The CDR3 spells CASSKRQGYQETQYF. The CDR3 nucleotides are TGTGCCAGTAGTAAACGACAGGGTTACCAAGAGACCCAGTACTTC.

The chain links TRBV2 to TRBJ2-7; tentatively, D is TRBD1 or TRBD2 (7 bases each). CDR1 and CDR2 (germline): SNHLY, FYNNEI. CDR3 length: 14 amino acids. V lost 2 bases to trimming and J lost 4 bases, with 12 bases between them. The CDR3 DNA follows: TGTGCCAGCAGTGAATACAGGGGAGGGTACGAGCAGTACTTC. This translates into CASSEYRGGYEQYF. Combining the CDR3 with reference TRBV2 and TRBJ2-7 gives the whole variable domain EPEVTQTPSHQVTQMGQEVILRCVPISNHLYFYWYRQILGQKVEFLVSFYNNEISEKSEIFDDQFSVERPDGSNFTLKIRSTKLEDSAMYFCASSEYRGGYEQYFGPGTRLTVT.

The genes are TRBV7-9 and TRBJ2-3; D is perhaps TRBD1 or TRBD2 (7 bases each). Looked up from germline, CDR1 is SEHNR and CDR2 is FQNEAQ (reference sequence). Trimming took off 3 bases at V and 3 bases at J, with 16 bases between the two ends. The CDR3 extends over 16 amino acids. The CDR3, as DNA: TGTGCCAGCAGCTTCCCCGGGGAGGGGGCAACAGATACGCAGTATTTT. It is translated as CASSFPGEGATDTQYF. Together with reference TRBV7-9 and TRBJ2-3, the CDR3 gives the full variable domain: DTGVSQNPRHKITKRGQNVTFRCDPISEHNRLYWYRQTLGQGPEFLTYFQNEAQLEKSRLLSDRFSAERPKGSFSTLEIQRTEQGDSAMYLCASSFPGEGATDTQYFGPGTRLTVL.

This rearrangement joins TRBV6-1 to TRBJ2-4; a possible D gene is TRBD2 (5 bases). V lost 1 base and J 4 bases, leaving 11 bases between the germline ends. Germline V gives CDR1 MNHNS, CDR2 SASEGT. This CDR3 region has 15 residues. CDR3 coding DNA: TGTGCCAGCAGTGAAGGGTCCGGGATAAAAAACATTCAGTACTTC. Encoded protein: CASSEGSGIKNIQYF.

The chain combines TRBV25-1 with TRBJ1-1; D is unresolved. Trimming cost V 6 bases and J 5 bases, with 13 bases left between them. The germline CDR1 and CDR2 sequences are MGHDK and SYGVNS. There are 13 residues in the CDR3. In DNA form, the CDR3 reads TGTGCCAGCAGGGAAGGCTTGAGAACTGAAGCTTTCTTT. It specifies CASREGLRTEAFF.

The table lists this clone with a count of one. The chain has TRBV7-9 and TRBJ1-1; no clear D gene. The ends were cut back, 5 bases at V and 11 bases at J, with 15 bases in the middle. CDR3 length equals 12 residues. The germline V gene encodes CDR1 SEHNR and CDR2 FQNEAQ (reference sequence). The CDR3 loop reads CASSQLGLPAFF. The CDR3 DNA is TGTGCCAGCAGCCAACTTGGACTCCCGGCTTTCTTT. The complete variable domain, with remaining parts taken from reference TRBV7-9 and TRBJ1-1, reads DTGVSQNPRHKITKRGQNVTFRCDPISEHNRLYWYRQTLGQGPEFLTYFQNEAQLEKSRLLSDRFSAERPKGSFSTLEIQRTEQGDSAMYLCASSQLGLPAFFGQGTRLTVV.

V and J are TRBV20-1 and TRBJ1-2; no firm D call. Trimming removed 5 bases from V and 8 bases from J, with 12 bases in between. Germline V gene lookup returns CDR1 DFQATT and CDR2 SNEGSKA (reference sequence). The CDR3 has 11 amino acids. The CDR3 is CSAADGEGYTF. CDR3 bases: TGCAGTGCTGCGGACGGGGAAGGCTACACCTTC.

Points on this clone: This sample also contains other DNA sequences that code for the same CDR3. The gene calls are TRBV9 and TRBJ2-7, with D maybe TRBD1 (5 bases). The germline V and J ends were trimmed by 5 bases and 0 bases, with 9 bases remaining between them. The germline CDR1 and CDR2 sequences are SGDLS and YYNGEE. The CDR3 has 13 residues. The CDR3 DNA follows: TGTGCCAGCAGTGAAGGGGTCTCCTACGAGCAGTACTTC. Its translation is CASSEGVSYEQYF.

This chain connects TRBV11-2 to TRBJ2-5, with D possibly being TRBD1 (8 bases). The V end lost 5 bases, the J end lost 1 base, and 17 bases lay between the germline ends. Per germline, CDR1 SGHAT and CDR2 FQNNGV. CDR3 length: 16 residues. In nucleotides, the CDR3 is TGTGCCAGCAGCCGTGGACAGGGAGGGATCCAAGAGACCCAGTACTTC. Its protein is CASSRGQGGIQETQYF.

V usage is TRBV7-2 and J usage is TRBJ1-1; 7 bases agree with TRBD1. Germline assignment: CDR1 SGHTA and CDR2 FQGNSA. The CDR3 covers 13 residues. The junction had 4 bases not matched to a gene; V was cut back by 5 bases and J by 4 bases. The CDR3 spells CASSLTGATEAFF. The CDR3 bases are TGTGCCAGCAGCCTAACAGGGGCCACTGAAGCTTTCTTT.

The chain combines TRBV25-1 with TRBJ2-7; D is possibly TRBD1 (6 bases). This CDR3 is 14 amino acids long. V was cut by 3 bases and J by 0 bases, with 9 bases left in between. From germline, CDR1 is MGHDK and CDR2 SYGVNS. CDR3 protein: CASSDRGGSYEQYF. In DNA form, the CDR3 reads TGTGCCAGCAGTGATAGAGGGGGCTCCTACGAGCAGTACTTC.

This rearrangement joins TRBV6-6 to TRBJ2-7; D is undetermined. In germline, CDR1 is MNHNY, CDR2 SVGAGI (reference sequence). CDR3 size: 15 residues. V gave up 2 bases and J gave up 4 bases, with 15 bases separating them. The CDR3, as DNA: TGTGCCAGCAGTTACCTTGACTGGGAAATTTACGAGCAGTACTTC. This translates into CASSYLDWEIYEQYF.

The chain employs TRBV11-3 and TRBJ2-1; D is undetermined. The CDR3 consists of 14 residues. Per the germline V gene, CDR1 is SGHNT and CDR2 is YENEEA. With 3 bases removed from V and 9 bases from J, the gap between germline ends came to 15 bases. The CDR3 DNA sequence: TGTGCCAGCAGCTTGGCAGAACAACCCGTTGAGCAGTTCTTC. Amino acids: CASSLAEQPVEQFF.

The chain combines TRBV6-1 with TRBJ2-7, with 14 bases fitting TRBD2. With 7 bases clipped from V and 7 bases from J, the junction kept 6 bases outside the gene matches. Germline V gene sequence: CDR1 MNHNS, CDR2 SASEGT. This CDR3 is 14 amino acids long. The CDR3 here is CASTKGTSGGEQYF. Here the CDR3 DNA reads TGTGCCAGCACGAAAGGGACTAGCGGGGGAGAGCAGTACTTC.

About this clone: Other DNA sequences in the sample encode the same CDR3. The genes are TRBV11-3 and TRBJ2-7; possible D gene TRBD2, 5 bases. V was pared by 5 bases and J by 2 bases, with 10 bases between. There are 13 residues in the CDR3. CDR1 and CDR2 from the germline V gene are SGHNT and YENEEA. Here the CDR3 reads CASSQGLTYEQYF. The CDR3 DNA reads TGTGCCAGCAGCCAAGGACTTACCTACGAGCAGTACTTC. Drawing the rest from reference TRBV11-3 and TRBJ2-7, the complete variable domain is EAGVVQSPRYKIIEKKQPVAFWCNPISGHNTLYWYLQNLGQGPELLIRYENEEAVDDSQLPKDRFSAERLKGVDSTLKIQPAELGDSAVYLCASSQGLTYEQYFGPGTRLTVT.

Remarks on this clone: The same CDR3 can be traced to other DNA sequences in this sample. J is TRBJ1-1 and V is TRBV25-1; D gene unclear. Trimming stripped 4 bases from V and 3 bases from J, with 6 bases between. CDR1 is MGHDK, CDR2 SYGVNS, per germline. This CDR3 is built from 12 residues. In nucleotides, the CDR3 is TGTGCCAGCAGTGTCGGGGACACTGAAGCTTTCTTT. It yields the protein CASSVGDTEAFF. Variable domain in full (rest from reference TRBV25-1 and TRBJ1-1): EADIYQTPRYLVIGTGKKITLECSQTMGHDKMYWYQQDPGMELHLIHYSYGVNSTEKGDLSSESTVSRIRTEHFPLTLESARPSHTSQYLCASSVGDTEAFFGQGTRLTVV.